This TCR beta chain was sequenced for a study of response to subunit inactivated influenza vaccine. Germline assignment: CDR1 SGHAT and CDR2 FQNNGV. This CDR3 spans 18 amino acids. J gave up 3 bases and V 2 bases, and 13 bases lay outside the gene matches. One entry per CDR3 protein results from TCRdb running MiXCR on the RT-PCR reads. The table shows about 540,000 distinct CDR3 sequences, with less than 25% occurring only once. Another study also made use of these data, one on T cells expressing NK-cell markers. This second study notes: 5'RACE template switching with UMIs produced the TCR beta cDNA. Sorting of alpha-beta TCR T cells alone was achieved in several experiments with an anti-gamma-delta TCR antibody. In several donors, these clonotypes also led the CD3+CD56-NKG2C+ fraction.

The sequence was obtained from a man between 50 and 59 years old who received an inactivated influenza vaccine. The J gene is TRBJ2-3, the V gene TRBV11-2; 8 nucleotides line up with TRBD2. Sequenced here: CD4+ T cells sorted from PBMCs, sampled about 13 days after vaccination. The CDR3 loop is CASSLRSAGGPRTDTQYF. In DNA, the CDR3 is TGTGCCAGCAGCTTAAGAAGTGCGGGAGGTCCGCGTACAGATACGCAGTATTTT. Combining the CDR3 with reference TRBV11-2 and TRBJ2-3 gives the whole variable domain EAGVAQSPRYKIIEKRQSVAFWCNPISGHATLYWYQQILGQGPKLLIQFQNNGVVDDSQLPKDRFSAERLKGVDSTLKIQPAKLEDSAVYLCASSLRSAGGPRTDTQYFGPGTRLTVL.